This paragraph covers one T cell receptor beta chain sequence. This clonotype was seen repeatedly, ten times or more. What antigen it recognizes has not been identified. No qualities accompany the bases; no much larger clone lies one base away. These data originate in a study of human T cells and chemical hapten exposure (dated by TCRdb to the early 2020s). At the level of the whole study: For sensitization, 2% DPC in acetone was applied to a roughly 2 cm by roughly 2 cm area of upper inner arm skin. Weekly therapeutic DPC doses were additionally applied to the scalp of patients throughout the roughly 22-week study period. Patch testing was done on the upper back using Finn chambers containing 0.01% DPC, and results were scored after 6 days according to International Contact Dermatitis Research Group standards. Most of the patients in the cohort were female, and the cohort covered alopecia areata with under or over 50% scalp involvement, alopecia totalis and alopecia universalis. Libraries were pooled for sequencing, and per-sample TCR yields varied mainly because of small differences in library volumes within the pool. This study followed changes in the peripheral blood TCR repertoire in vivo during primary and secondary sensitization of alopecia patients to the hapten diphenylcyclopropenone (DPC). Blood samples were taken from patients before sensitization (week 0) and at 2, 6 and about 24 weeks after DPC sensitization. For TCR sequencing, blood came from 25 to 30 alopecia patients at anywhere from one to four time points (pre-sensitization, 2, 6 and 24 weeks).

The meaning of the sample's time point label: patch test 1, 2 weeks after DPC sensitization. This specimen's treatment or condition label, interpreted: therapeutic diphenylcyclopropenone sensitization with weekly scalp DPC. At every patch-test visit, the blood draw took place before the patch test was put on. Patients were eligible if aged 18 to 70, diagnosed with alopecia and judged suitable for DPC therapy, and pregnant patients were excluded. Total RNA was extracted from unfractionated whole blood that had been collected in Tempus Blood RNA tubes. What the research found in general, with its limitations: DPC sensitization did not change the number of TCRs with a frequency above 1 in 1000, and there was no evidence of changes in global repertoire structure. Expanded TCRs formed significantly more large CDR3 similarity clusters than pre-sensitization or healthy control sets, consistent with antigen-driven responses. Because all patients had alopecia, a presumed autoimmune disease, the immune response of the patients might differ from that of healthy individuals. Patch test score was positively correlated with the number of PT1 expanded TCRs, with significance at thresholds 8, 16 and 32 but not at 4. After repeated subsampling, the strength of the expansion versus patch-test correlation and the threshold at which it became significant changed.

Receptor libraries were prepared by RACE. Data came from a NextSeq 500. During library preparation, unique molecular identifiers were attached to individual cDNA molecules so that TCRs could be counted quantitatively and reproducibly. Both TCR alpha and TCR beta chains were sequenced from each blood RNA sample. The original pipeline was this. Samples had a median of approximately 93,000 TCRs, with a range from roughly 23,224 to 750,000. V, J and CDR3 annotation of the TCR reads was performed with the Decombinator software suite. To make PS versus PT1 abundance plots, every sample was subsampled to the same number of TCRs (28,000). Expanded TCRs were defined as absent before sensitization and observed at least eight times at the 2-week time point. Through fastp at Q25 and MiXCR, TCRdb rebuilt clones from the public reads, retaining in-frame beta chains. Each CDR3 protein gets just one entry, which takes the most common genes and DNA from the rows behind it. These V and J calls rely on TCRdb rather than the paper's analysis. The sample yields fewer than 500,000 distinct CDR3 sequences; 4% to 5.5% were counted once. Clones ranked in the top ten supply under 3% of the sample.

V is reduced by 4 bases and J by 7 bases, leaving a spacing of 13 bases between them. From the germline V gene, CDR1 is SNHLY and CDR2 is FYNNEI. The CDR3, cysteine through phenylalanine, is 13 amino acids long. Of the read, only the CDR3 DNA is kept; its 39 bases are in frame from base 1. The sample here was whole blood, taken in connection with sensitization to the hapten diphenylcyclopropenone (DPC). The sequence was collected from a woman aged 50 to 60 with alopecia areata. Some clones in this sample may be carry-over from other donors' samples. The chain couples TRBV2 to TRBJ1-1, with no D gene named confidently. The CDR3 protein sequence reads: CASSGRSTVEAFF. The DNA reads as follows: TGTGCCAGCAGTGGTCGGTCTACGGTTGAAGCTTTCTTT.